One sample yielded the 22 T cell receptor beta chains listed below, sequenced in a study of blood T cell repertoires in COVID-19. Repertoires were generated with immunoSEQ multiplex PCR, while TCRdb's copy carries only in-frame clones and drops some. Of a few hundred thousand clones listed, 87% are singletons. The source material was peripheral blood. Receptor source: a woman under 30 who had recovered from COVID-19.

This clone has more than one count but fewer than ten. This rearrangement joins TRBV3-1 (or the pseudogene TRBV3-2) to TRBJ2-7, with TRBD1 matching over 10 bases. V was pared by 1 base and J by 1 base, with 4 bases of the junction left unmatched. Germline-derived CDR1 and CDR2 are LGHDT and YNNKEL (reference sequence). CDR3 length: 16 amino acids. In DNA, the CDR3 is TGTGCCAGCAGCCAAGTATGGGGACAGGGGTCCTACGAGCAGTACTTC. It codes for CASSQVWGQGSYEQYF.

This chain connects TRBV7-2 to TRBJ1-1, with D uncertain. Looked up from germline, CDR1 is SGHTA and CDR2 is FQGNSA. This CDR3 spans 13 amino acids. V gave up 3 bases and J gave up 5 bases, with 10 bases separating them. The CDR3 DNA reads as TGTGCCAGCAGCTTTCTGGGGAGTACTGAAGCTTTCTTT. This translates into CASSFLGSTEAFF.

In nucleotides, the CDR3 is TGTGCCAGCAGCTTAGTTGCAGATACCCGCTATGGCTACACCTTC. Its translation: CASSLVADTRYGYTF. The gene calls are TRBV11-2 and TRBJ1-2; D not resolved. Germline-derived CDR1 and CDR2 are SGHAT and FQNNGV. This CDR3 is 15 amino acids long. With 1 base removed from V and 4 bases from J, the gap between germline ends came to 13 bases. The whole variable domain, remainder taken from reference TRBV11-2 and TRBJ1-2, is EAGVAQSPRYKIIEKRQSVAFWCNPISGHATLYWYQQILGQGPKLLIQFQNNGVVDDSQLPKDRFSAERLKGVDSTLKIQPAKLEDSAVYLCASSLVADTRYGYTFGSGTRLTVV.

The rearrangement uses TRBV3-1 (or the pseudogene TRBV3-2) and TRBJ2-1; TRBD2 matches at 10 bases. CDR1 and CDR2 from the germline V gene are LGHDT and YNNKEL (reference sequence). V lost 1 base and J lost 0; bases outside the gene matches: 3. This CDR3 has 17 amino acids. The CDR3 loop is CASSQGTSGTSYNEQFF. In DNA, the CDR3 is TGTGCCAGCAGCCAAGGAACTAGCGGGACCTCCTACAATGAGCAGTTCTTC.

This chain links TRBV5-1 with TRBJ2-5; 13 bases map to TRBD2. V shed 4 bases, J shed 2 bases, and the junction held 5 bases outside the gene matches. The CDR3 has 16 amino acids. Germline values: CDR1 SGHRS, CDR2 YFSETQ. CDR3 loop: CASSEGLAGWQETQYF. CDR3 coding DNA: TGCGCCAGCAGCGAGGGACTAGCGGGATGGCAAGAGACCCAGTACTTC.

This clone was seen only once. The rearrangement links TRBV19 to TRBJ1-2; TRBD1 might be the D (5 bases). Germline CDR1 reads LNHDA; CDR2 reads SQIVND (reference sequence). Trimming pared 3 bases from V and 3 bases from J, leaving 11 bases between. The CDR3 extends over 14 amino acids. CDR3 residues: CASSIAGSYYGYTF. Written as DNA, the CDR3 is TGTGCCAGTAGTATTGCAGGGTCTTACTATGGCTACACCTTC.

The V call is TRBV29-1, the J call TRBJ2-1; 8 bases map to TRBD2. The length of the CDR3 is 15 residues. V lost 3 bases to trimming and J lost 5 bases; unmatched junction nucleotides: 9. Germline V gene data show CDR1 as SQVTM and CDR2 as ANQGSEA. The CDR3 sequence: CSVDGRAPIHNEQFF. The DNA for the CDR3 is TGCAGCGTTGACGGGAGGGCCCCAATACACAATGAGCAGTTCTTC.

The V gene is TRBV18, the J gene TRBJ1-2; the match to TRBD1 covers 7 bases. The CDR3 has 17 residues. Germline V gene sequence: CDR1 KGHSH, CDR2 LQKENI. V gave up 4 bases and J gave up 6 bases; unmatched junction bases: 17. CDR3 DNA sequence: TGTGCCAGCTCACTGATACCGGGACAGCAAAGGATTGATGGCTACACCTTC. Residues: CASSLIPGQQRIDGYTF.

V is TRBV18 and J is TRBJ2-1; 7 bases fit TRBD2. This CDR3 has 16 residues. CDR1 and CDR2 (germline): KGHSH, LQKENI. V lost 4 bases, J lost 5 bases, and 11 bases stayed unmatched. DNA for the CDR3: TGTGCCAGCTCACGGGACTTAGGGGCGGGGGACAATGAGCAGTTCTTC. It is translated as CASSRDLGAGDNEQFF.

The chain uses TRBV6-6 and TRBJ1-1; 7 bases map to TRBD1. The length of the CDR3 is 13 residues. The germline CDR1 and CDR2 sequences are MNHNY and SVGAGI (reference sequence). J was trimmed by 8 bases and V by 2 bases; bases with no gene match: 5. The DNA for the CDR3 is TGTGCCAGCAGTTACGTATCGACAGGGGAAGCTTTCTTT. Protein sequence: CASSYVSTGEAFF.

J is TRBJ1-1 and V is TRBV6-2 or TRBV6-3, with D perhaps TRBD1 (5 bases). The CDR3 has 15 amino acids. Trimming left V 6 bases short and J 2 bases short, with 16 bases between. The germline gives CDR1 MNHEY, CDR2 SVGEGT. The CDR3 sequence: CASSLRRGGNTEAFF. The CDR3 DNA follows: TGTGCCAGCAGCCTGAGAAGGGGTGGTAACACTGAAGCTTTCTTT.

The chain couples TRBV5-1 to TRBJ2-1; D call uncertain. Trimming removed 1 base at V and 5 bases at J, with 13 bases between. This CDR3 region has 15 residues. Germline loops: CDR1 SGHRS, CDR2 YFSETQ. The chain's CDR3 is CASSLPTGRDNEQFF. The CDR3 region has the DNA TGCGCCAGCAGCTTGCCCACCGGCCGGGACAATGAGCAGTTCTTC.

This rearrangement joins TRBV29-1 to TRBJ2-5; possibly TRBD1 for D (5 bases). Trimming cost V 5 bases and J 8 bases, with 9 bases left between them. The CDR3 consists of 10 residues. The V gene's germline CDR1 is SQVTM and CDR2 ANQGSEA. CDR3 coding DNA: TGCAGCGTTACAACAGGTACCCAGTACTTC. This translates into CSVTTGTQYF.

This clone was seen a single time. The chain recombines TRBV5-4 with TRBJ2-2; possible D gene TRBD2, 5 bases. Trimming took off 4 bases at V and 5 bases at J, with 9 bases between the two ends. Per the germline V gene, CDR1 is SGHNT and CDR2 is YYREEE (reference sequence). The CDR3 consists of 13 residues. The CDR3 DNA sequence: TGTGCCAGCAGCCGGGATACTACCGGGGAGCTGTTTTTT. The encoded protein is CASSRDTTGELFF.

CDR3 nucleotides: TGCAGCGTAGAAAACTGGGGGGCCCAGTACTTC. This sequence encodes CSVENWGAQYF. The chain joins TRBV29-1 to TRBJ2-5; TRBD2 might be the D (6 bases). Trimming took 6 bases from V and 9 from J, leaving 14 bases between them. The CDR3 runs 11 residues. Germline V CDR1 and CDR2: SQVTM, ANQGSEA.

The chain combines TRBV10-3 with TRBJ2-2, with D possibly TRBD2 on 6 matching bases. CDR1 ENHRY and CDR2 SYGVKD come from the germline V gene. The CDR3 is made up of 16 amino acids. V shed 0 bases and J shed 5 bases, with 13 bases lying between them. CDR3 amino acids: CAISESGGRETGELFF. The DNA of the CDR3 is TGTGCCATCAGTGAGTCTGGGGGGAGAGAGACCGGGGAGCTGTTTTTT.

This chain links TRBV9 with TRBJ1-5; 7 bases line up with TRBD1. The CDR3 spans 15 residues. Losses at the gene ends were 0 bases for V and 2 bases for J; bases not matched to a gene: 2. Germline CDR1 is SGDLS and CDR2 is YYNGEE. CDR3 nucleotides: TGTGCCAGCAGCGTAGATGGGACAGGCAATCAGCCCCAGCATTTT. As protein: CASSVDGTGNQPQHF.

Of note for this clone: A junction boundary mismatches the germline segment, possibly from a read error. DNA for the CDR3: TGTGCCAGCAGCGTTAACGGTGTCTTTTCCTTT. Protein sequence: CASSVNGVFSF. V is TRBV3-1 (or the pseudogene TRBV3-2) and J is TRBJ1-1, with D uncertain. The CDR3 consists of 11 residues. Germline assignment: CDR1 LGHDT and CDR2 YNNKEL (reference sequence).

The chain uses TRBV28 and TRBJ1-5, with D perhaps matching TRBD1 (5 bases). The CDR3 sequence is 15 residues long. V dropped 3 bases and J dropped 1 base, with 10 bases sitting between them. CDR1 is MDHEN, CDR2 SYDVKM, per germline. The CDR3 reads CASSFHTGSNQPQHF. CDR3 nucleotide sequence: TGTGCCAGCAGTTTTCATACAGGAAGCAATCAGCCCCAGCATTTT.

The J gene is TRBJ1-1, the V gene TRBV7-2, with D possibly TRBD1 on 6 matching bases. CDR3 length: 13 amino acids. The germline V gene has CDR1 SGHTA and CDR2 FQGNSA. V was trimmed by 5 bases and J by 4 bases, leaving 11 bases between them. The CDR3 DNA follows: TGTGCCAGCAGCGTTCAGGGGAGCACTGAAGCTTTCTTT. Translated: CASSVQGSTEAFF. The full variable domain, its missing parts supplied by reference TRBV7-2 and TRBJ1-1, is GAGVSQSPSNKVTEKGKDVELRCDPISGHTALYWYRQSLGQGLEFLIYFQGNSAPDKSGLPSDRFSAERTGGSVSTLTIQRTQQEDSAVYLCASSVQGSTEAFFGQGTRLTVV.

J is TRBJ2-3 and V is TRBV11-2; 9 bases match TRBD2. The CDR3 is 17 amino acids. The J segment lost 2 bases and the V segment lost 5 bases, leaving 11 bases of the junction unmatched. Germline CDR1 and CDR2: SGHAT and FQNNGV. The CDR3 DNA reads TGTGCCAGCAGCCTCCCTGGTAGCGGGAGCCTCACAGATACGCAGTATTTT. It is translated as CASSLPGSGSLTDTQYF.

This chain links TRBV5-6 with TRBJ2-1; TRBD2 is a possible D gene (5 bases). There are 15 residues in the CDR3. With 4 bases removed from V and 0 bases from J, the gap between germline ends came to 11 bases. Germline assignment: CDR1 SGHDT and CDR2 YYEEEE. In nucleotides, the CDR3 is TGTGCCAGCAGCCCGGAGCGGAGCTCCTACAATGAGCAGTTCTTC. Its translation is CASSPERSSYNEQFF. Complete variable domain (other parts from reference TRBV5-6 and TRBJ2-1): DAGVTQSPTHLIKTRGQQVTLRCSPKSGHDTVSWYQQALGQGPQFIFQYYEEEERQRGNFPDRFSGHQFPNYSSELNVNALLLGDSALYLCASSPERSSYNEQFFGPGTRLTVL.